A selection of T cell receptor beta chains follows, all from one sample in a study of blood T cell repertoires in COVID-19. The table came from immunoSEQ multiplex PCR; TCRdb's copy has only in-frame clones and leaves some out. The sample yields roughly 230,000 clones, 92% seen once. Material for sequencing was peripheral blood. Receptors originate from a man aged 25 to 40 with COVID-19, enrolled during active disease. Each CDR3 is given with its conserved first and last residue. The order of the fields is D gene, clone size, J gene, V gene, CDR3 DNA, CDR3 protein. The D gene is left open where the match is weak. Clone size is given for some rows only: seen once, a few or many times, or a class if the clone is expanded.

TRBD1 . TRBJ1-2 TRBV7-9 TGTGCCAGCAGCCCGGGACAGGGGGGAGGCTACACCTTC CASSPGQGGGYTF
. . TRBJ2-2 TRBV12-5 TGTGCTAGTGGAGAAGGACAGATTCCGAACACCGGGGAGCTGTTTTTT CASGEGQIPNTGELFF
TRBD1 . TRBJ1-2 TRBV7-9 TGTGCCAGCAGCAGTGACAGGGGAGGGGGCTACACCTTC CASSSDRGGGYTF
TRBD2 once TRBJ2-7 TRBV19 TGTGCCAGTAGTATTGGGAGCGGGGCCTCCTACGAGCAGTACTTC CASSIGSGASYEQYF
. . TRBJ2-7 TRBV21-1 TGTGCCAGCTCAAGACCCGGGACCTACGAGCAGTACTTC CASSRPGTYEQYF
. . TRBJ1-2 TRBV11-2 TGTGCCAGCAGCCGAAGTGGAGGCGCGACTCTCTCTGGGTACTATGGCTACACCTTC CASSRSGGATLSGYYGYTF
. . TRBJ1-4 TRBV4-1 TGCGCCAGCAGCCATAGACAGGACGTCGGTGAAAAACTGTTTTTT CASSHRQDVGEKLFF
. . TRBJ1-1 TRBV6-5 TGTGCCACCCGTTCGCCGAAGACAGTCTACACTGAAGCTTTCTTT CATRSPKTVYTEAFF
. . TRBJ1-6 TRBV5-1 TGCGCCAGCAGCCCAGGACAGAGCGCACCCCTCCACTTT CASSPGQSAPLHF
. . TRBJ1-2 TRBV13 TGTGCCAGCAGCTTAAACGGGGTTTATGGCTACACCTTC CASSLNGVYGYTF
. . TRBJ1-5 TRBV14 TGTGCCAGCAGCCTTCCGAGACAGTACCTCAATCAGCCCCAGCATTTT CASSLPRQYLNQPQHF
. . TRBJ2-1 TRBV11-3 TGTGCCAGCAGCTTGACCGGGAACGTCTACAATGAGCAGTTCTTC CASSLTGNVYNEQFF
. . TRBJ1-2 TRBV7-2 TGTGCCAGCAGCTTATATGGCGGTGGCTACACCTTC CASSLYGGGYTF
TRBD2 . TRBJ2-3 TRBV3-1/TRBV3-2 TGTGCCAGCAGCCAAGATCCCAGCGGGGGCGCAGATACGCAGTATTTT CASSQDPSGGADTQYF
. . TRBJ2-7 TRBV10-2 TGCGCCAGCAGCCCTAGTAACTTGGTCGGGAACTTC CASSPSNLVGNF
. . TRBJ1-2 TRBV6-6 TGTGCCAGCAGTTATCCTGGACAGAGAGCTAACTATGGCTACACCTTC CASSYPGQRANYGYTF
. . TRBJ1-6 TRBV29-1 TGCAGCGGCCCTCCGCAAAGGCACGACGGGTCCTATAATTCACCCCTCCACTTT CSGPPQRHDGSYNSPLHF
. . TRBJ1-2 TRBV11-2 TGTGCCAGCAGCAGTCAAGGGGCCGTGGGCTATGGCTACACCTTC CASSSQGAVGYGYTF
. once TRBJ1-3 TRBV27 TGTGCCAGCCGAGGGCCAGTCTCTGGAAACACCATATATTTT CASRGPVSGNTIYF
TRBD1 . TRBJ1-2 TRBV14 TGTGCCAGCAGCCAAACGGGACAGAAACTCTATGGCTACACCTTC CASSQTGQKLYGYTF
. . TRBJ1-3 TRBV4-1 TGCGCCAGCAGCCAAGTCGGTAGAGGGTCTGGAAACACCATATATTTT CASSQVGRGSGNTIYF
TRBD1 . TRBJ1-1 TRBV4-1 TGCGCCAGCAGCCGGGAGGACAGGATGAACACTGAAGCTTTCTTT CASSREDRMNTEAFF
. few TRBJ2-7 TRBV10-1 TGCGCCAGCACGGGACTGACCTACGAGCAGTACTTC CASTGLTYEQYF
TRBD1 . TRBJ1-4 TRBV6-5 TGTGCCAGCAGTTACCTGACAGGGAAGAGAGAAAAACTGTTTTTT CASSYLTGKREKLFF
. . TRBJ1-1 TRBV7-9 TGTGCCAGCAGCTTAGAACCAGGAAACACTGAAGCTTTCTTT CASSLEPGNTEAFF
TRBD2 . TRBJ2-3 TRBV5-6 TGTGCCAGCAGCGACCGGGGACTAACGCCCACAGATACGCAGTATTTT CASSDRGLTPTDTQYF
. once TRBJ1-1 TRBV19 TGTGCCAGTAGTCTCACAATGAACACTGAAGCTTTCTTT CASSLTMNTEAFF
. few TRBJ2-2 TRBV5-1 TGCGCCAGCAGCCTTCCCCCTGCCGGGGAGCTGTTTTTT CASSLPPAGELFF
TRBD1 . TRBJ2-7 TRBV19 TGTGCCAGTAGTCCGGGACAGACCTACGAGCAGTACTTC CASSPGQTYEQYF
TRBD1 . TRBJ1-6 TRBV30 TGTGCCTGGATTCACGGACAGGGGGTTGGTTCACCCCTCCACTTT CAWIHGQGVGSPLHF
TRBD1 few TRBJ1-1 TRBV15 TGTGCCACCAGCAGGGGACAGATAACGAACACTGAAGCTTTCTTT CATSRGQITNTEAFF
TRBD1 . TRBJ2-5 TRBV2 TGTGCCAGCAGTGAACTTGGGGGACAGGTTGGAAAGACCCAGTACTTC CASSELGGQVGKTQYF
. once TRBJ2-1 TRBV6-5 TGTGCCAGCAGTTATAAACAGGGAGTTGAGCAGTTCTTC CASSYKQGVEQFF
. . TRBJ2-1 TRBV5-1 TGCGCCAGCAGCTTGGAAGGGGGGGCCTACAATGAGCAGTTCTTC CASSLEGGAYNEQFF
. . TRBJ2-5 TRBV4-2 TGTGCCAGCAGCCAAGGGCCGCAAGAGACCCAGTACTTC CASSQGPQETQYF
TRBD2 . TRBJ2-2 TRBV6-1 TGTGCCAGCAGTGATTGGACCGGGACTAGTCCCACCGGGGAGCTGTTTTTT CASSDWTGTSPTGELFF
. . TRBJ2-5 TRBV19 TGTGCCAGTAGGTCCCGAGAAACCTATCAAGAGACCCAGTACTTC CASRSRETYQETQYF
TRBD2 . TRBJ2-1 TRBV7-9 TGTGCCAGCAGCTTATCACTAGCGGAAAACAATGAGCAGTTCTTC CASSLSLAENNEQFF
TRBD1 . TRBJ2-5 TRBV9 TGTGCCAGCAGCGGCGGGACAGGGGTCCAAGAGACCCAGTACTTC CASSGGTGVQETQYF
. once TRBJ1-2 TRBV10-3 TGTGCCATCAGCGCAAGCAACTATGGCTACACCTTC CAISASNYGYTF
TRBD2 . TRBJ2-2 TRBV5-1 TGCGCCAGCAGTCCTAGCGGGGGGAACACCGGGGAGCTGTTTTTT CASSPSGGNTGELFF
TRBD1 . TRBJ1-1 TRBV7-9 TGTGCCAGCAGCCCGACGACAGGGGGAGGGACTGAAGCTTTCTTT CASSPTTGGGTEAFF